This T cell receptor (beta chain) derives from a study of cytomegalovirus exposure and HLA in healthy donors. This table comes from immunoSEQ multiplex PCR, and its TCRdb copy is limited to in-frame clones, with some not included. Of 70,000 or so clones in the sample, roughly 94% are singletons; the top ten hold 1.5% to 2%. V lost 6 bases and J 2 bases, leaving 13 bases between the germline ends. Germline loops: CDR1 SEHNR, CDR2 FQNEAQ (reference sequence). This CDR3 comprises 14 residues. The TCR originated in a woman under 30 in good health and CMV-seropositive. The chain couples TRBV7-9 to TRBJ1-1, with TRBD1 as a possible D gene (6 bases). Source material: PBMCs. The CDR3 DNA reads TGTGCCAGCAGTTCGGACAGTACTAACACTGAAGCTTTCTTT. It is translated as CASSSDSTNTEAFF.